This record concerns one T cell receptor beta chain sequence. The Seattle site enrolled patients during active infection and followed them longitudinally. The V gene's germline CDR1 is ENHRY and CDR2 SYGVKD. This CDR3 has 14 residues. Trimming cost V 5 bases and J 2 bases, with 12 bases left between them. This sample is part of a study of blood T cell repertoires in COVID-19. The overall study: The analysed material was cDNA or gDNA that came from T cells, B-cell-depleted T cells, or PBMCs.

Assay used: immunoSEQ multiplex PCR; TCRdb lists only in-frame clones, some missing. Found here are 300,000 to 400,000 clones, around 87% of them singletons; the top ten hold roughly 2.1%. The sequenced material came from peripheral blood. The sequence was collected from a woman aged 55 to 70 with COVID-19, enrolled during active disease. The rearrangement joins TRBV10-3 to TRBJ1-1; maybe TRBD1 (5 bases). CDR3 DNA sequence: TGTGCCATCAGTCCCTGGGGGGTCAACACTGAAGCTTTCTTT. This sequence encodes CAISPWGVNTEAFF.